This T cell receptor beta chain was documented in a study of regulatory T cells in long-lasting Graves disease. Overall study context: Persistent Graves' disease meant over 5 years of antithyroid drugs with positive TSH receptor antibodies.

There are a few counts of this clonotype. The target antigen is unknown. J was trimmed by 5 bases and V by 2 bases; bases with no gene match: 11. CDR1 MNHEY and CDR2 SVGEGT come from the germline V gene. This CDR3 comprises 19 residues. Arm-PCR of CDR3 regions and iRepertoire HTBI primers were used to build TCR beta libraries. TCRdb redid the calling of the multiplex PCR reads with MiXCR, one entry per CDR3 protein. Of 700,000 or so distinct CDR3 sequences listed, about 32% are singletons. General observations from the study: Persistent disease showed a preference for TRBV28, TRBJ1-2 and TRBJ2-5.

Time point indicated: persistent/refractory GD, antithyroid drugs over 5 years with positive TRAb. PBMC-extracted RNA yielded the TCR library. The chain recombines TRBV6-2 or TRBV6-3 with TRBJ2-5; 16 bases align to TRBD2. The sample was peripheral blood mononuclear cells (PBMCs), taken when the disease was refractory, from a patient treated with antithyroid drugs. The origin of this receptor is a female donor with Graves disease. The CDR3 is CASSYREGLAGGPGETQYF. The CDR3 coding sequence is TGTGCCAGCAGTTACCGGGAGGGACTAGCGGGAGGGCCCGGTGAGACCCAGTACTTC.